This is a list of T cell receptor beta chains from one sample in a study of shared T cell receptors in the human thymus. Some clones are missing from TCRdb's copy, which holds only in-frame ones; the method was immunoSEQ multiplex PCR. The table includes more than 300,000 clones, more than 85% detected once. What was sequenced was thymocytes. These receptors were collected from a human donor. Each CDR3 is given with its conserved first and last residue. A D gene is named only where the DNA matches it firmly. Size is omitted from some rows. Given values are once, few, many or a class for expanded clones.

V gene	D gene	clone size	J gene	CDR3 protein	CDR3 DNA
TRBV2	.	.	TRBJ2-3	CASRTGTTSTDTQYF	TGTGCCAGCAGGACCGGGACAACTAGCACAGATACGCAGTATTTT
TRBV11-2	TRBD2	.	TRBJ2-1	CASSLDQLAGGNEQFF	TGTGCCAGCAGCTTAGATCAGCTAGCGGGAGGTAATGAGCAGTTCTTC
TRBV7-2	.	.	TRBJ1-1	CASSVQGPRVSNTEAFF	TGTGCCAGCAGCGTCCAGGGGCCCAGGGTCTCGAACACTGAAGCTTTCTTT
TRBV7-9	.	.	TRBJ2-1	CASSSGTLSYNEQFF	TGTGCCAGCAGCTCCGGGACTCTCTCCTACAATGAGCAGTTCTTC
TRBV28	.	.	TRBJ2-2	CASSRDSNTGELFF	TGTGCCAGCAGCAGGGACTCAAACACCGGGGAGCTGTTTTTT
TRBV20-1	.	.	TRBJ2-7	CSAHRDPEQYF	TGCAGCGCTCACCGGGACCCAGAGCAGTACTTC
TRBV5-1	.	.	TRBJ2-1	CASSLGVGASGIGQFF	TGCGCCAGCAGCTTGGGGGTCGGGGCCTCCGGAATTGGGCAGTTCTTC
TRBV6-6	.	once	TRBJ2-7	CASSYAGGRDEQYF	TGTGCCAGCAGTTACGCCGGGGGGCGCGACGAGCAGTACTTC
TRBV5-6	.	.	TRBJ2-1	CASSSLPLLSGGYNNEQFF	TGTGCCAGCAGCTCGCTACCCTTACTAAGTGGCGGGTACAACAATGAGCAGTTCTTC
TRBV7-9	.	.	TRBJ2-7	CASSSRGGSYEQYF	TGTGCCAGCAGCAGTCGCGGCGGTTCCTACGAGCAGTACTTC
TRBV5-4	.	.	TRBJ2-3	CASSFTADTQYF	TGTGCCAGCAGCTTTACTGCGGATACGCAGTATTTT
TRBV10-2	TRBD1	.	TRBJ2-1	CASNQGQAYNEQFF	TGCGCCAGCAACCAAGGACAGGCCTACAATGAGCAGTTCTTC
TRBV4-1	.	.	TRBJ2-5	CATVREPPQETQYF	TGCGCCACGGTACGGGAGCCCCCCCAAGAGACCCAGTACTTC
TRBV20-1	.	.	TRBJ2-7	CSASHSYEQYF	TGCAGTGCGTCCCACAGTTACGAGCAGTACTTC
TRBV4-1	.	.	TRBJ1-5	CASSQHGNQPQHF	TGCGCCAGCAGCCAACACGGGAATCAGCCCCAGCATTTT
TRBV27	TRBD2	.	TRBJ2-3	CASSGTSGTLCTDTQYF	TGTGCCAGCAGTGGGACTAGCGGGACCCTGTGCACAGATACGCAGTATTTT
TRBV21-1	.	.	TRBJ2-7	CASSPSNRGDTYEQYF	TGTGCCAGCAGCCCTAGTAATCGGGGGGATACCTACGAGCAGTACTTC
TRBV19	TRBD1	.	TRBJ2-1	CASSIWTGNNEQFF	TGTGCCAGTAGTATATGGACAGGGAACAATGAGCAGTTCTTC
TRBV5-5	TRBD1	.	TRBJ2-5	CASSWGTGGETQYF	TGTGCCAGCAGCTGGGGGACAGGGGGAGAGACCCAGTACTTC
TRBV19	.	.	TRBJ1-4	CASSIDRRSLGDEKLFF	TGTGCCAGTAGTATAGATCGGCGGTCCTTAGGGGATGAAAAACTGTTTTTT
TRBV28	.	.	TRBJ2-3	CASMGGSDTQYF	TGTGCCAGCATGGGGGGCTCAGATACGCAGTATTTT
TRBV19	.	few	TRBJ2-7	CASSMGDPYEQYF	TGTGCCAGTAGTATGGGGGACCCCTACGAGCAGTACTTC
TRBV5-5	.	.	TRBJ2-4	CASSLNQGGKGQNGNIQYF	TGTGCCAGCAGCTTGAACCAGGGAGGGAAGGGACAAAATGGAAACATTCAGTACTTC
TRBV10-3	.	.	TRBJ1-4	CAISRENEKLFF	TGTGCCATCAGCAGAGAAAATGAAAAACTGTTTTTT
TRBV27	.	.	TRBJ1-4	CASRPGPGEKLFF	TGTGCCAGCAGGCCTGGCCCTGGGGAAAAACTGTTTTTT
TRBV7-2	.	.	TRBJ2-4	CASSLDSLAKNIQYF	TGTGCCAGCAGCTTGGACTCATTAGCCAAAAACATTCAGTACTTC
TRBV28	TRBD2	.	TRBJ2-7	CASSLRLLTSGRLGYEQYF	TGTGCCAGCAGTTTACGCCTGTTGACTAGCGGGAGGTTGGGGTACGAGCAGTACTTC
TRBV5-1	TRBD2	.	TRBJ2-1	CASSRRTSGRTFF	TGCGCCAGCAGCCGGCGGACTAGCGGGAGGACGTTCTTC
TRBV5-4	TRBD1	.	TRBJ2-7	CASSTPTGENEQYF	TGTGCCAGCAGCACTCCGACAGGGGAGAACGAGCAGTACTTC
TRBV7-9	TRBD1	.	TRBJ1-2	CASSIREQGILYGYTF	TGTGCCAGCAGCATTAGAGAACAGGGGATACTCTATGGCTACACCTTC
TRBV7-2	.	.	TRBJ2-2	CASSLRDSVGELFF	TGTGCCAGCAGCCTGAGGGATTCGGTTGGGGAGCTGTTTTTT
TRBV2	TRBD1	.	TRBJ1-5	CASSSGWTGLRYSNQPQHF	TGTGCCAGCAGTTCCGGGTGGACAGGGTTGAGATATAGCAATCAGCCCCAGCATTTT
TRBV5-6	.	once	TRBJ1-5	CASSLRGAYSNQPQHF	TGTGCCAGCAGCTTGCGGGGGGCATATAGCAATCAGCCCCAGCATTTT
TRBV5-4	TRBD1	once	TRBJ1-2	CASSPTGGYGYTF	TGTGCCAGCAGCCCAACAGGGGGTTATGGCTACACCTTC
TRBV10-3	TRBD2	once	TRBJ2-7	CATLSPGLADYEQYF	TGTGCCACCCTCTCACCTGGACTAGCGGACTACGAGCAGTACTTC
TRBV4-3	.	.	TRBJ2-3	CASSQDGGNDTDTQYF	TGCGCCAGCAGCCAAGATGGGGGAAACGACACAGATACGCAGTATTTT
TRBV5-6	TRBD1	.	TRBJ2-4	CASSLGTGAAKNIQYF	TGTGCCAGCAGCCTAGGGACAGGGGCAGCCAAAAACATTCAGTACTTC
TRBV19	TRBD1	.	TRBJ1-1	CASSLPGQVGGMNTEAFF	TGTGCCAGTAGTCTCCCGGGACAGGTAGGCGGAATGAACACTGAAGCTTTCTTT
TRBV7-2	TRBD2	.	TRBJ2-7	CASSISSGSTEQYF	TGTGCCAGCAGCATCTCTAGCGGGAGTACCGAGCAGTACTTC
TRBV18	.	.	TRBJ2-5	CASSPPGETQYF	TGTGCCAGCTCACCACCGGGGGAGACCCAGTACTTC
TRBV7-3	TRBD2	.	TRBJ2-3	CASTTSSGSGTDTQYF	TGTGCCAGCACCACATCGAGCGGGAGTGGCACAGATACGCAGTATTTT
TRBV4-2	.	.	TRBJ2-7	CASSQQGHSYEQYF	TGTGCCAGCAGTCAGCAGGGACACTCCTACGAGCAGTACTTC
TRBV19	.	.	TRBJ2-1	CASSIGGTSYNEQFF	TGTGCCAGTAGTATCGGCGGGACTTCCTACAATGAGCAGTTCTTC
TRBV5-5	.	.	TRBJ2-5	CASSLVGQETQYF	TGTGCCAGCAGCTTGGTAGGGCAGGAGACCCAGTACTTC
TRBV18	.	.	TRBJ2-3	CASSWGLRDTQYF	TGTGCCAGCTCCTGGGGGCTCCGAGATACGCAGTATTTT
TRBV20-1	.	.	TRBJ2-3	CSARVREAQYF	TGCAGTGCTAGAGTGCGGGAAGCGCAGTATTTT
TRBV14	.	.	TRBJ2-7	CASSQVRGFSYEQYF	TGTGCCAGCAGCCAAGTTCGGGGCTTCTCCTACGAGCAGTACTTC
TRBV7-3	TRBD2	.	TRBJ2-2	CASSLAGGPVNSNTGELFF	TGTGCCAGCAGCTTAGCGGGAGGGCCTGTAAATTCGAACACCGGGGAGCTGTTTTTT
TRBV9	.	.	TRBJ2-6	CASSPRTASSGANVLTF	TGTGCCAGCAGCCCACGGACAGCGAGCTCTGGGGCCAACGTCCTGACTTTC
TRBV10-3	.	.	TRBJ2-5	CAISESEQETQYF	TGTGCCATCAGTGAGTCCGAACAAGAGACCCAGTACTTC
TRBV5-5	TRBD1	.	TRBJ2-7	CASSLVGQAGEQYF	TGTGCCAGCAGCTTAGTGGGACAGGCGGGGGAGCAGTACTTC
TRBV28	TRBD2	.	TRBJ2-3	CASSTHSIAGVPDTQYF	TGTGCCAGCAGTACCCATTCGATAGCGGGAGTCCCAGATACGCAGTATTTT
TRBV5-4	.	.	TRBJ2-7	CASSSLRGLGGYEQYF	TGTGCCAGCAGCTCCCTCCGGGGCCTAGGGGGCTACGAGCAGTACTTC
TRBV28	.	.	TRBJ2-1	CASQGTSSYNEQFF	TGTGCCAGCCAGGGGACGAGCTCCTACAATGAGCAGTTCTTC
TRBV27	.	.	TRBJ2-1	CASSLSGGRVHEQFF	TGTGCCAGCAGTTTATCAGGGGGAAGGGTACATGAGCAGTTCTTC
TRBV27	TRBD1	once	TRBJ2-5	CASSLDRASAEETQYF	TGTGCCAGCAGTTTAGACAGGGCCAGCGCAGAAGAGACCCAGTACTTC